This T cell receptor (beta chain) is from a study of cytomegalovirus exposure and HLA in healthy donors. About this clone itself: Its specificity is unknown.

Both 60 Vbeta primers and 13 Jbeta primers went into the PCR. Source study methods: A later analysis counted about 80 million unique TCR beta chains, around 10 million shared. The protocol was immunoSEQ multiplex PCR, while the TCRdb copy is restricted to in-frame clones and leaves out a portion. V, J and clone size derive from that table, while D and trimming were established from the DNA sequence. The sample carries about 120,000 clones, over 60% recorded once. General observations from the study: Per published reports, the classifier diagnosed cytomegalovirus status with high specificity and sensitivity. A later look showed TCR association rates differing by HLA locus, highest for DRB1 and lowest for HLA-C.

The CDR3 covers 15 residues. Germline-derived CDR1 and CDR2 are KGHSH and LQKENI. V lost 6 bases to trimming and J lost 4 bases, with 18 bases between them. The sequencing sample was made of PBMCs. The TCR was taken from a man in his forties in good health and CMV-seropositive. This chain links TRBV18 with TRBJ1-1, with TRBD1 as a possible D gene (5 bases). The CDR3 DNA is TGTGCCAGCTCTCGCCTCCAGGGTTTTGGCACTGAAGCTTTCTTT. It is translated as CASSRLQGFGTEAFF.